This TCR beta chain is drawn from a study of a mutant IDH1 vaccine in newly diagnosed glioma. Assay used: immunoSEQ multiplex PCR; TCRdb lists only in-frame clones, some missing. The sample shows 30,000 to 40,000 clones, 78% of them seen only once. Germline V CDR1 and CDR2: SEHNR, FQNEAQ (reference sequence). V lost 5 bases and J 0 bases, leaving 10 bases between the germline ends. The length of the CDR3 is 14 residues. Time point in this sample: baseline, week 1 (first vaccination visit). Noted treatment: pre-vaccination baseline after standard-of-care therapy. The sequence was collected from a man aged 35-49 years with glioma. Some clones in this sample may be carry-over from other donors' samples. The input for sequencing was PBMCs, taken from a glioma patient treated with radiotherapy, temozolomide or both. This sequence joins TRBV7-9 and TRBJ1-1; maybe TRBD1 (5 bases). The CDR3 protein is CASSRGDMNTEAFF. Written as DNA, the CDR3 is TGTGCCAGCAGCCGGGGGGATATGAACACTGAAGCTTTCTTT. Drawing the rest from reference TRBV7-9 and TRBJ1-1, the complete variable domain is DTGVSQNPRHKITKRGQNVTFRCDPISEHNRLYWYRQTLGQGPEFLTYFQNEAQLEKSRLLSDRFSAERPKGSFSTLEIQRTEQGDSAMYLCASSRGDMNTEAFFGQGTRLTVV.